This passage covers 10 T cell receptor beta chains from one sample sequenced in a study. The sorted Tregs were CD4+CD25+CD127-/low cells. TCRdb reprocessed the 5' RACE reads with MiXCR, giving one entry per CDR3 protein. The sample yields about 40,000 distinct CDR3 sequences, around 20% seen once. Sequenced material: Tregs sorted from blood. The receptor set was obtained from a female donor with breast cancer.

The table lists this clonotype with many counts. J is TRBJ2-1 and V is TRBV7-3; TRBD1 matches 10 bases. The V gene end was trimmed by 5 bases and the J gene end by 5 bases; junction bases not matched to a gene: 6. The length of the CDR3 is 15 residues. Looked up from germline, CDR1 is SGHTA and CDR2 is FQGTGA. The CDR3 spells CASSTDRGTHNEQFF. DNA of the CDR3: TGTGCCAGCAGCACGGACAGGGGGACTCACAATGAGCAGTTCTTC.

This clonotype was detected only a few times. V usage is TRBV7-2 and J usage is TRBJ2-1; 15 nucleotides match TRBD2. With V trimmed by 5 bases and J by 4 bases, 3 bases remained unmatched. The V gene's germline CDR1 is SGHTA and CDR2 FQGNSA. The CDR3 length is 16 residues. The CDR3 sequence: CASSIGLAGGYNEQFF. The CDR3 DNA is TGTGCCAGCAGCATCGGACTAGCGGGAGGGTACAATGAGCAGTTCTTC.

The genes are TRBV6-1 and TRBJ2-3; D remains unclear. V lost 2 bases and J lost 3, with 15 bases in between. CDR3 length equals 16 residues. Germline V lookup: CDR1 MNHNS, CDR2 SASEGT. CDR3 protein: CASSEFSFSMTDTQYF. The CDR3 DNA reads as TGTGCCAGCAGTGAATTTTCGTTTAGCATGACAGATACGCAGTATTTT.

The chain links TRBV7-8 to TRBJ2-1; TRBD2 aligns across 9 bases. Germline V lookup: CDR1 SGHVS, CDR2 FQNEAQ. This CDR3 is built from 15 residues. Germline trimming cut 2 bases from V and 6 bases from J; bases unmatched to any gene: 5. The CDR3 sequence: CASSLTAGGRNEQFF. The CDR3 nucleotides read TGTGCCAGCAGCTTAACGGCGGGAGGGCGCAATGAGCAGTTCTTC.

This clonotype has at least ten counts. V and J are TRBV29-1 and TRBJ2-2, with TRBD1 matching 7 bases. Germline-derived CDR1 and CDR2 are SQVTM and ANQGSEA. This CDR3 has 13 amino acids. Losses at the gene ends were 4 bases for V and 7 bases for J; bases not matched to a gene: 6. In DNA, the CDR3 is TGCAGCGTTGGAGGGGGCACAGGCGGGGAGCTGTTTTTT. Its protein is CSVGGGTGGELFF.

A word on this clonotype: This could be a read error, since a much larger clone is one nucleotide away. V usage is TRBV13 and J usage is TRBJ2-7; TRBD2 is a possible D gene (6 bases). The CDR3 runs to 17 residues. Trimming took 2 bases from V and 2 from J, leaving 19 bases between them. Looked up from germline, CDR1 is PRHDT and CDR2 is FYEKMQ (reference sequence). CDR3 residues: CASSLWTGSGSPYEQYF. As DNA, the CDR3 is TGTGCCAGCAGCTTATGGACGGGTAGCGGAAGTCCCTACGAGCAGTACTTC.

V and J are TRBV18 and TRBJ2-5; 7 bases are shared with TRBD2. Losses at the gene ends were 0 bases for V and 5 bases for J; bases not matched to a gene: 3. CDR1 is KGHSH, CDR2 LQKENI, per germline. CDR3 length equals 14 residues. CDR3 sequence (DNA): TGTGCCAGCTCACCACCGGGACTACGGGAGACCCAGTACTTC. Translated: CASSPPGLRETQYF.

The chain uses TRBV28 and TRBJ2-2; no clear D gene. This CDR3 region has 16 residues. CDR1 MDHEN and CDR2 SYDVKM come from the germline V gene. Trimming took 6 bases from V and 0 from J, leaving 14 bases between them. In DNA form, the CDR3 reads TGTGCCAGCAGCTCCCCCGACCTCGCGAACACCGGGGAGCTGTTTTTT. It translates to CASSSPDLANTGELFF.

CDR3 sequence: CASSPTWGGGTDTQYF. The CDR3 DNA is TGTGCCAGCAGCCCAACGTGGGGCGGGGGAACAGATACGCAGTATTTT. The V gene is TRBV4-2, the J gene TRBJ2-3, with 7 bases that match TRBD2. CDR3 length equals 16 residues. The ends lost 4 bases at V and 3 bases at J; junction bases unmatched: 10. In germline, CDR1 is LGHNA, CDR2 YNFKEQ.

The genes are TRBV4-1 and TRBJ1-1; TRBD1 matches 10 bases. The CDR3 extends over 15 amino acids. With V trimmed by 1 base and J by 6 bases, 5 bases remained unmatched. Germline V gives CDR1 MGHRA, CDR2 YSYEKL. The CDR3 protein is CASSQGDRGRAEAFF. CDR3 sequence (DNA): TGCGCCAGCAGCCAAGGTGACAGGGGGCGTGCTGAAGCTTTCTTT.